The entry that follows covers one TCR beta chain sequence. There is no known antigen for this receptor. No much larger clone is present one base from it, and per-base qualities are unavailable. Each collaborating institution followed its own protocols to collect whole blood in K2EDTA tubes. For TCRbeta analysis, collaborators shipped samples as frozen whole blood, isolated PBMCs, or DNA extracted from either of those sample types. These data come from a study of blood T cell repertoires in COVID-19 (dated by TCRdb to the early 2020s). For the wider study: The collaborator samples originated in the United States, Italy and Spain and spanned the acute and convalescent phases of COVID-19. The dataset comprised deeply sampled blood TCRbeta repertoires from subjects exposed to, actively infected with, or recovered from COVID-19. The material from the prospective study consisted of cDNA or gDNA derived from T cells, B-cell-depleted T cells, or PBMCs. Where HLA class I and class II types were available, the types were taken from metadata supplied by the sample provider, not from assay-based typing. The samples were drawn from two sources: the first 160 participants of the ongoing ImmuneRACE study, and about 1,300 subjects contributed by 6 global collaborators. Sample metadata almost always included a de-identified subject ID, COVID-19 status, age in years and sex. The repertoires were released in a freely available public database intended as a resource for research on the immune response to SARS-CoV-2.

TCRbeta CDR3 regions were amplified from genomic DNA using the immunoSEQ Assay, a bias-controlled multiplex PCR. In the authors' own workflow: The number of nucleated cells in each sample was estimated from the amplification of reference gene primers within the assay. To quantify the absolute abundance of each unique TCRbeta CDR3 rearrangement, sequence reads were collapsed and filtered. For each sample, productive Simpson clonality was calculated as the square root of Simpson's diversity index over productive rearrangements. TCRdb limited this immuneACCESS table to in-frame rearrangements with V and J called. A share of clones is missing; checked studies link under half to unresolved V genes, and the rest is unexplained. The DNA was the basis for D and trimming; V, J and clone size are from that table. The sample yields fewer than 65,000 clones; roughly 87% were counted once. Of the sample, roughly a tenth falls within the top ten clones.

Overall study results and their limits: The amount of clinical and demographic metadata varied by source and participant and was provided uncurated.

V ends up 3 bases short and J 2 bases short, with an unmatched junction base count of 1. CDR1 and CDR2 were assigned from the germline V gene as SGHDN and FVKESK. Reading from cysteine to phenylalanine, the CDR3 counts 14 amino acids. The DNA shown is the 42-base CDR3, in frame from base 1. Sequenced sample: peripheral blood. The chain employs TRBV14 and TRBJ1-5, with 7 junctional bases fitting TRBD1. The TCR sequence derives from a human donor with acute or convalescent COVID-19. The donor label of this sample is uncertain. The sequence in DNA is TGTGCCAGCAGCCAGGGGACAGGCAATCAGCCCCAGCATTTT. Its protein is CASSQGTGNQPQHF. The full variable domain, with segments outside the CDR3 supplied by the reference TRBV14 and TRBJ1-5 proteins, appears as EAGVTQFPSHSVIEKGQTVTLRCDPISGHDNLYWYRRVMGKEIKFLLHFVKESKQDESGMPNNRFLAERTGGTYSTLKVQPAELEDSGVYFCASSQGTGNQPQHFGDGTRLSIL.